A selection of T cell receptor beta chains follows, all from one sample in a study of blood T cells in healthy people across ages. TCRdb reprocessed the 5' RACE reads via MiXCR and lists one record per CDR3 protein. The sample contains around 1.5 million distinct CDR3 sequences, roughly 32% of which appear only once. The sample was blood. Every receptor here comes from a woman in her twenties or thirties in good health. CDR3s include the opening cysteine and the closing phenylalanine or tryptophan. D genes are given only for firm matches. Clone size appears in some rows only: once, few, many, or a class for an expanded clone.

size	D	J	V	DNA	CDR3
.	.	TRBJ2-7	TRBV27	TGTGCCAGCAGTGGAGTCGGGGGGCTCTTCCGTCCATACGAGCAGTACTTC	CASSGVGGLFRPYEQYF
many	.	TRBJ2-5	TRBV4-2	TGTGCCAGCAGCCCTCTCGAAGGTAGCAGCCAATACCAAGAGACCCAGTACTTC	CASSPLEGSSQYQETQYF
.	.	TRBJ2-7	TRBV7-2	TGTGCCAGCAGCTTAATCGGACCGCTCTACGAGCAGTACTTC	CASSLIGPLYEQYF
few	.	TRBJ2-1	TRBV10-3	TGTGCCATCAGTGCGGGGGGCCCGACCAATGAGCAGTTCTTC	CAISAGGPTNEQFF
.	TRBD2	TRBJ2-1	TRBV19	TGTGCCAGTAGTATACTAGCGGGGGCTATTGAGCAGTTCTTC	CASSILAGAIEQFF
.	TRBD1	TRBJ2-3	TRBV30	TGTGCCTGGAGTCGGACAGGGGGAGGATCAGATACGCAGTATTTT	CAWSRTGGGSDTQYF
many	.	TRBJ2-7	TRBV4-1	TGCGCCAGCAGCCACTTACACCCGACTTTGTACGAGCAGTACTTC	CASSHLHPTLYEQYF
few	TRBD2	TRBJ2-3	TRBV7-2	TGTGCCAGCAGCTTAGGAGCGGGGGGACCTAGCACAGATACGCAGTATTTT	CASSLGAGGPSTDTQYF
few	TRBD1	TRBJ2-7	TRBV7-3	TGTGCCAGCAGCCTACCACCCGGGGGGACAGGGGACTACGAGCAGTACTTC	CASSLPPGGTGDYEQYF
.	TRBD1	TRBJ2-5	TRBV27	TGTGCCAGCAAAGGACAGGGGTGGCAGACCCAGTACTTC	CASKGQGWQTQYF
.	.	TRBJ1-1	TRBV7-9	TGTGCCAGCAGCATATTTGGTCGGACTATGAACACTGAAGCTTTCTTT	CASSIFGRTMNTEAFF
.	.	TRBJ2-3	TRBV11-2	TGTGCCAGCAGCTTACTGACCAGGAGCACAGATACGCAGTATTTT	CASSLLTRSTDTQYF
.	.	TRBJ2-7	TRBV10-2	TGCGCCAGCAGTGAGTCTCCCCACGAGCAGTACTTC	CASSESPHEQYF
few	.	TRBJ2-7	TRBV20-1	TGCAGTGCTAGAGATAGTATACCGAGCGGACCATTGGGGGAGCAGTACTTC	CSARDSIPSGPLGEQYF
few	.	TRBJ2-3	TRBV7-2	TGTGCCAGCAGCTTAGGTCTCCTTAGTGGCACAGATACGCAGTATTTT	CASSLGLLSGTDTQYF
.	.	TRBJ2-2	TRBV12-3/TRBV12-4	TGTGCCAGCAGTTTAGCGGAACTAGATACCGGGGAGCTGTTTTTT	CASSLAELDTGELFF
.	TRBD1	TRBJ1-2	TRBV20-1	TGCAGTGCTAGAGAGCGAGACAGGGAAGGCTATGGCTACACCTTC	CSARERDREGYGYTF
.	TRBD1	TRBJ2-4	TRBV7-9	TGTGCCAGCAGCTTATCCAGGACAGGGGGTAACATTCAGTACTTC	CASSLSRTGGNIQYF
few	.	TRBJ1-4	TRBV29-1	TGCAGCGTTGGGGGAGATGAAAAACTGTTTTTT	CSVGGDEKLFF
few	TRBD1	TRBJ1-4	TRBV28	TGTGCCAGCAGCTCCGGACAGGGGGCTAATGAAAAACTGTTTTTT	CASSSGQGANEKLFF
.	TRBD2	TRBJ2-1	TRBV20-1	TGCAGTGCTCGGGGGAGAATTAGCGGGAGCGCTTACAATGAGCAGTTCTTC	CSARGRISGSAYNEQFF
many	.	TRBJ2-1	TRBV6-2/TRBV6-3	TGTGCCAGCAGTCGGCCCGGGCGCTACAATGAGCAGTTCTTC	CASSRPGRYNEQFF
many	TRBD2	TRBJ2-7	TRBV5-1	TGCGCCAGCAGCTACGGGACTAGCGGATACGAGCAGTACTTC	CASSYGTSGYEQYF